This T cell receptor beta chain emerged from a study of T-cell memory formation after mild COVID-19. Study at large: TCR clusters largely stayed donor specific. Points from the study as a whole: SARS-CoV-2 specificity of second-wave clones peaking day 37 was unconfirmed. Mostly located in CM and EM were contracting CD4+ clones, with contracting CD8+ clones located in EMRA.

With constant-segment primers, 5'RACE yielded cDNA libraries of TCR alpha and TCR beta that carried sample barcodes and UMIs. One entry per CDR3 protein results from TCRdb running MiXCR on the 5' RACE reads. This sample has 470,000 or so distinct CDR3 sequences, with roughly 18% found just once. Germline values: CDR1 MGHDK, CDR2 SYGVNS. Trimming at V came to 6 bases and at J to 5 bases, leaving 9 bases not matched to a gene. This CDR3 contains 14 residues. Worth noting for this clonotype: Its matching antigen is unknown.

This TCR was sampled from a man between 18 and 35 years old who had mild COVID-19 (a few samples of this study predate the infection). Cell type and time point are not known. The sample taken for sequencing was PBMCs or a T cell subset sorted from them (not recorded which). The gene calls are TRBV25-1 and TRBJ1-1; TRBD1 matches 7 bases. CDR3 sequence (DNA): TGTGCCAGCAGCGTACGACAGGGACATACTGAAGCTTTCTTT. Its protein product is CASSVRQGHTEAFF.